This T cell receptor beta chain came from a study of blood T cell repertoires in COVID-19. This CDR3 is built from 15 residues. J lost 5 bases, V lost 0 bases, and 7 bases had no gene match. The germline V gene has CDR1 MNHEY and CDR2 SVGEGT. Original analysis: Estimation of nucleated cell counts was performed using reference gene primer amplification. The data were produced by immunoSEQ multiplex PCR, yet TCRdb's version contains in-frame clones alone and is incomplete. V and J calls plus clone size are reproduced from that table; the DNA served to infer D and trimming. The sample yields approximately 300,000 clones, about 93% seen once.

Material: peripheral blood. The TCR originated in a woman in her twenties or thirties with COVID-19, enrolled during active disease. This rearrangement joins TRBV6-2 or TRBV6-3 to TRBJ2-7; TRBD2 matches 7 bases. CDR3 DNA sequence: TGTGCCAGCAGTTACTCGGGCGGGAGCGGCCACGAGCAGTACTTC. This codes for CASSYSGGSGHEQYF.